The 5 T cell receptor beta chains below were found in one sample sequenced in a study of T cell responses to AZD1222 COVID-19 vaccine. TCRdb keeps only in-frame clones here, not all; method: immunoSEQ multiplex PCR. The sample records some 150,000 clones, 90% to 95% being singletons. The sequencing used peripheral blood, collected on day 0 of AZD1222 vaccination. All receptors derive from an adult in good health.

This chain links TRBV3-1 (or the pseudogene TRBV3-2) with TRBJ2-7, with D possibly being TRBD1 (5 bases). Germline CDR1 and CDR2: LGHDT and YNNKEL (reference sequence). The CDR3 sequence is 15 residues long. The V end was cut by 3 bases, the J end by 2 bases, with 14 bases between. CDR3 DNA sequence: TGTGCCAGCAGCCACGGCTGGGGCAGGGCCTACGAGCAGTACGTC. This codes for CASSHGWGRAYEQYV.

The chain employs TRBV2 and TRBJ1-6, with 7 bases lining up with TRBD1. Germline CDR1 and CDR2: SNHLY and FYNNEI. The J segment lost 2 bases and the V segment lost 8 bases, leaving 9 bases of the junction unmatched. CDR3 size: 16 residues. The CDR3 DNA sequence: TGTGCCAGCGGCGTCACAGGGGACGCCTATAATTCACCCCTCCACTTT. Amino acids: CASGVTGDAYNSPLHF. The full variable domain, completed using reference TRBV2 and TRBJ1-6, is EPEVTQTPSHQVTQMGQEVILRCVPISNHLYFYWYRQILGQKVEFLVSFYNNEISEKSEIFDDQFSVERPDGSNFTLKIRSTKLEDSAMYFCASGVTGDAYNSPLHFGNGTRLTVT.

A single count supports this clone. The CDR3, as DNA: TGTGCCATCAGTTCCCATTATGGCTACACCTTC. As protein: CAISSHYGYTF. V usage is TRBV10-3 and J usage is TRBJ1-2; D gene uncertain. This CDR3 spans 11 amino acids. Deletions cut 5 bases from V and 5 bases from J, with 6 bases between. Germline values: CDR1 ENHRY, CDR2 SYGVKD.

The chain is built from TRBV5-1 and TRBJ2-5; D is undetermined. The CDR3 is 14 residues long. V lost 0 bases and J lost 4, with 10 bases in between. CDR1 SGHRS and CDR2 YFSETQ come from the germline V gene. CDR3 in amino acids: CASSLARLPETQYF. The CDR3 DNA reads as TGCGCCAGCAGCTTGGCCAGGCTGCCAGAGACCCAGTACTTC.

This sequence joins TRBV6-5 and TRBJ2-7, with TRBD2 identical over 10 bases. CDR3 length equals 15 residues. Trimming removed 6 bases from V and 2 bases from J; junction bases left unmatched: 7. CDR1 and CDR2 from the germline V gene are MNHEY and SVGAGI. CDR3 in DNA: TGTGCCAGCAGCCAAAGACTAGCGGGCCCCTACGAGCAGTACGTC. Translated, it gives CASSQRLAGPYEQYV.